This is a list of T cell receptor beta chains from one sample in a study of graft-versus-host responses after intestinal transplantation. These receptors lack a known antigen. Repertoires were generated with immunoSEQ multiplex PCR, while TCRdb's copy carries only in-frame clones and drops some. The sample shows tens of thousands of clones, approximately 91% of them seen only once. The sequencing used unstimulated CD8+ T cells sorted from spleen or lymph node cells, collected before transplant. These receptors were collected from a human donor who was the organ donor for an intestinal transplant. Both conserved end residues are part of each CDR3. The order of the fields is D gene, J gene, clone size, CDR3 length, V gene, CDR3 DNA, CDR3 protein. The D gene is left open where the match is weak. Clone size, where shown, is once, few, many, or a class for clones that have expanded.

D: -; J: TRBJ1-5; size: -; length: 15; V: TRBV6-5; DNA: TGTGCCAGCAGTCGTACAAGGGGGAGCAATCAGCCCCAGCATTTT; CDR3: CASSRTRGSNQPQHF
D: -; J: TRBJ2-3; size: -; length: 14; V: TRBV9; DNA: TGTGCCAGCAGTGCCGCTGGGGGGTCAGATACGCAGTATTTT; CDR3: CASSAAGGSDTQYF
D: -; J: TRBJ1-2; size: -; length: 13; V: TRBV2; DNA: TGTGCCAGCAGCTGGACGGGAGGAAATGGCTACACCTTC; CDR3: CASSWTGGNGYTF
D: TRBD2; J: TRBJ2-5; size: -; length: 15; V: TRBV4-1; DNA: TGCGCCAGCAGCCAAGAGAAGCGGGAGATGGAGACCCAGTACTTC; CDR3: CASSQEKREMETQYF
D: -; J: TRBJ2-7; size: -; length: 14; V: TRBV9; DNA: TGTGCCAGCAGCGTAGCTAGCTCTTCCTACGAGCAGTACTTC; CDR3: CASSVASSSYEQYF
D: TRBD1; J: TRBJ2-7; size: -; length: 15; V: TRBV5-6; DNA: TGTGCCAGCAGCTTATTACAGGGGTCACCGCACGAGCAGTACTTC; CDR3: CASSLLQGSPHEQYF
D: TRBD1; J: TRBJ2-5; size: once; length: 14; V: TRBV30; DNA: TGTGCCTGGAGTCTGAGACAGGGCCAAGAGACCCAGTACTTC; CDR3: CAWSLRQGQETQYF
D: -; J: TRBJ2-7; size: -; length: 14; V: TRBV30; DNA: TGTGCCTGGAGTGTACAGAAAAGCCACTACGAGCAGTACTTC; CDR3: CAWSVQKSHYEQYF
D: TRBD2; J: TRBJ2-1; size: -; length: 16; V: TRBV10-2; DNA: TGCGCCAGCAGTGAACCCCTAGCGGGAAGATTCGATGAGCAGTTCTTC; CDR3: CASSEPLAGRFDEQFF
D: TRBD2; J: TRBJ2-7; size: -; length: 15; V: TRBV4-1; DNA: TGCGCCAGCAGCCAAACCCTAGCGGGAGGGCTCGAGCAGTACTTC; CDR3: CASSQTLAGGLEQYF
D: -; J: TRBJ2-3; size: -; length: 16; V: TRBV9; DNA: TGTGCCAGCAGCGTAGACCGGGACTTCCCCACAGATACGCAGTATTTT; CDR3: CASSVDRDFPTDTQYF
D: -; J: TRBJ1-2; size: -; length: 13; V: TRBV19; DNA: TGTGCCAGTACCGGGGGGGTGTTCGGTGGCTACACCTTC; CDR3: CASTGGVFGGYTF
D: -; J: TRBJ2-4; size: -; length: 20; V: TRBV23-1; DNA: TGCGCCAGCAGTCAATCCCATCAAACCGACAGCCCTCTAGCCAAAAACATTCAGTACTTC; CDR3: CASSQSHQTDSPLAKNIQYF
D: -; J: TRBJ2-5; size: -; length: 17; V: TRBV7-3; DNA: TGTGCCAGCAGCCCCTACCCCCGCCAGGGTTTCGGAGAGACCCAGTACTTC; CDR3: CASSPYPRQGFGETQYF
D: -; J: TRBJ2-1; size: -; length: 15; V: TRBV7-9; DNA: TGTGCCAGCAGCTTAGCGCGCAGGGGTAAGGATGAGCAGTTCTTC; CDR3: CASSLARRGKDEQFF
D: TRBD1; J: TRBJ2-2; size: -; length: 16; V: TRBV4-3; DNA: TGCGCCAGCAGCCTGACAGGGGTTATGAACACCGGGGAGCTGTTTTTT; CDR3: CASSLTGVMNTGELFF
D: -; J: TRBJ2-7; size: few; length: 16; V: TRBV21-1; DNA: TGTGCCAGCAGCAAACCACGTTCCGGGACAGTACGCGAGCAGTACTTC; CDR3: CASSKPRSGTVREQYF
D: -; J: TRBJ1-2; size: -; length: 13; V: TRBV5-1; DNA: TGCGCCAGCAGCTCGCCTGGGGCAGGCGGCTACACCTTC; CDR3: CASSSPGAGGYTF
D: TRBD1; J: TRBJ1-1; size: -; length: 16; V: TRBV6-5; DNA: TGTGCCAGCAGTTATAACTCAGGGGGGATGAACACTGAAGCTTTCTTT; CDR3: CASSYNSGGMNTEAFF
D: -; J: TRBJ1-5; size: -; length: 13; V: TRBV30; DNA: TGTGCCTGGAGTCCAGGGGGCAATCAGCCCCAGCATTTT; CDR3: CAWSPGGNQPQHF
D: TRBD1; J: TRBJ2-1; size: -; length: 15; V: TRBV11-1; DNA: TGTGCCAGCACCCCAACAGGGGGCTCCTACAATGAGCAGTTCTTC; CDR3: CASTPTGGSYNEQFF
D: -; J: TRBJ2-3; size: -; length: 13; V: TRBV9; DNA: TGTGCCAGCAGCGCCCCAACTAGCTTGTGGCAGTATTTT; CDR3: CASSAPTSLWQYF
D: -; J: TRBJ1-5; size: -; length: 15; V: TRBV6-6; DNA: TGTGCCAGCAGGTACCGGGTGGCCATCAATCAGCCCCAGCATTTT; CDR3: CASRYRVAINQPQHF
D: TRBD2; J: TRBJ2-5; size: -; length: 14; V: TRBV28; DNA: TGTGCCAGCAGTTTAGTCGCGGGAGGAGAGACCCAGTACTTC; CDR3: CASSLVAGGETQYF
D: TRBD2; J: TRBJ2-7; size: -; length: 16; V: TRBV6-1; DNA: TGTGCCAGCAGTGAAGGTCTAGCGGCGAGCTCCTACGAGCAGTACTTC; CDR3: CASSEGLAASSYEQYF
D: -; J: TRBJ2-2; size: once; length: 14; V: TRBV4-1; DNA: TGCGCCAGCAGCCAAGATCCGGACACCGGGGAGCTGTTTTTT; CDR3: CASSQDPDTGELFF